This TCR beta chain is drawn from a study of cytomegalovirus exposure and HLA in healthy donors. Study-wide background: Unique TCRs numbering roughly 85 million, obtained from HLA-typed donors, made up an early data release.

CDR1 and CDR2 (germline): SGHTA, FQGNSA. The CDR3 is 13 amino acids. The V gene lost 6 bases and the J gene lost 2 bases, with 10 bases spanning the gap. Many counts were recorded for this clone. The antigen is not known. Whole-study results and caveats: Of the V segments, some could not be distinguished, including TRBV6-2 and TRBV6-3, and were excluded.

The PCR employed 60 Vbeta primers together with 13 Jbeta primers. This table comes from immunoSEQ multiplex PCR, and its TCRdb copy is limited to in-frame clones, with some not included. The data contain some 150,000 clones, approximately 82% of them singletons. Material: PBMCs. This receptor was obtained from a man aged 40-49 years in good health and CMV-seronegative. The chain has TRBV7-2 and TRBJ1-1, with a weak D call TRBD1 (6 bases). Here the CDR3 DNA reads TGTGCCAGCAGTCGACAGGAAAACACTGAAGCTTTCTTT. This sequence encodes CASSRQENTEAFF.